The 21 T cell receptor beta chains presented below share a single source sample, sequenced in a study of blood T cell repertoires in COVID-19. Clones were read by immunoSEQ multiplex PCR, and TCRdb kept only the in-frame ones, dropping some. This sample has 250,000 to 350,000 clones, with about nine tenths found just once. The sequenced sample was peripheral blood. The receptor source for this set is a woman aged 55-70 years with acute or convalescent COVID-19.

The chain has TRBV5-6 and TRBJ2-1; 7 positions match TRBD1. From germline, CDR1 is SGHDT and CDR2 YYEEEE. This CDR3 has 14 residues. V lost 4 bases to trimming and J lost 5 bases; unmatched junction nucleotides: 6. The CDR3: CASSTGTVNNEQFF. In DNA, the CDR3 is TGTGCCAGCAGCACGGGGACAGTCAACAATGAGCAGTTCTTC.

Only one count was recorded for this clone. The gene calls are TRBV29-1 and TRBJ2-2; D not resolved. Germline loops: CDR1 SQVTM, CDR2 ANQGSEA. V was pared by 0 bases and J by 2 bases, with 10 bases between. The CDR3 spans 15 residues. The CDR3, as DNA: TGCAGCGTTGAAGATCGCGGCTTCAACACCGGGGAGCTGTTTTTT. Its protein product is CSVEDRGFNTGELFF.

The V gene is TRBV7-2, the J gene TRBJ1-3; unclear D gene. Trimming removed 3 bases from V and 4 bases from J, with 4 bases in between. CDR1 is SGHTA, CDR2 FQGNSA, per germline. CDR3 size: 12 residues. The CDR3 loop reads CASSFEGNTIYF. CDR3 in DNA: TGTGCCAGCAGCTTCGAGGGAAACACCATATATTTT.

This clone showed up just a few times. CDR3 sequence (DNA): TGCGCCAGCAGAAGGTTGGAGTTTAACTCCTACGAGCAGTACTTC. This encodes CASRRLEFNSYEQYF. V is TRBV5-1 and J is TRBJ2-7, with D uncertain. Germline V CDR1 and CDR2: SGHRS, YFSETQ. Trimming cost V 5 bases and J 0 bases, with 15 bases left between them. CDR3 length: 15 amino acids.

This sequence joins TRBV29-1 and TRBJ2-2, with D possibly TRBD1 on 5 matching bases. V was cut by 4 bases and J by 5 bases, with 14 bases left in between. Germline V CDR1 and CDR2: SQVTM, ANQGSEA. This CDR3 contains 14 residues. CDR3 DNA: TGCAGCGTTGGGGGCAGGGTAGGGACCGGGGAGCTGTTTTTT. Amino acids: CSVGGRVGTGELFF.

V and J are TRBV11-2 and TRBJ2-5; no reliable D call. Germline V lookup: CDR1 SGHAT, CDR2 FQNNGV. The V end was cut by 3 bases, the J end by 4 bases, with 12 bases between. This CDR3 has 14 amino acids. CDR3 loop: CASSFVLRRETQYF. CDR3 bases: TGTGCCAGCAGCTTTGTTTTGCGTCGAGAGACCCAGTACTTC.

This chain links TRBV4-3 with TRBJ1-2; D gene uncertain. V was cut by 0 bases and J by 9 bases, with 14 bases left in between. CDR1 and CDR2 (germline): LGHNA, YSLEER. The length of the CDR3 is 14 residues. CDR3 protein: CASSQDRTRRSYTF. CDR3 nucleotide sequence: TGCGCCAGCAGCCAAGATCGGACTCGGAGGAGCTACACCTTC.

The chain is built from TRBV28 and TRBJ2-7; 9 nucleotides line up with TRBD1. Per the germline V gene, CDR1 is MDHEN and CDR2 is SYDVKM. The CDR3 covers 14 residues. V lost 4 bases to trimming and J lost 2 bases; unmatched junction nucleotides: 3. The CDR3 region has the DNA TGTGCCAGCAGTTCGACAGGGGGACCCTACGAGCAGTACTTC. Amino acid sequence: CASSSTGGPYEQYF.

V gene TRBV7-9 combines with J gene TRBJ2-7; 7 nucleotides agree with TRBD1. CDR1 SEHNR and CDR2 FQNEAQ come from the germline V gene (reference sequence). The CDR3 consists of 13 residues. Trimming cost V 6 bases and J 6 bases; bases outside gene matches: 8. The DNA for the CDR3 is TGTGCCAGCAGAATCAACAGGGGCGGCGAGCAGTACTTC. Protein: CASRINRGGEQYF.

The chain carries TRBV28 and TRBJ2-7; TRBD2 matches 7 bases. The CDR3 spans 13 residues. The germline CDR1 and CDR2 sequences are MDHEN and SYDVKM. V shed 10 bases, J shed 2 bases, and the junction held 8 bases outside the gene matches. CDR3 DNA sequence: TGTGCCACCCCCGGGGGGAGCCCCTACGAGCAGTACTTC. This encodes CATPGGSPYEQYF.

The J gene is TRBJ2-5, the V gene TRBV5-6; D is undetermined. This CDR3 is built from 14 residues. V was pared by 2 bases and J by 5 bases, with 13 bases between. Germline loops: CDR1 SGHDT, CDR2 YYEEEE. CDR3 in DNA: TGTGCCAGCAGCTTAGATGGTGGCTCGGAGACCCAGTACTTC. Amino acids: CASSLDGGSETQYF. Using reference TRBV5-6 and TRBJ2-5 for the parts outside the CDR3, the full variable domain is DAGVTQSPTHLIKTRGQQVTLRCSPKSGHDTVSWYQQALGQGPQFIFQYYEEEERQRGNFPDRFSGHQFPNYSSELNVNALLLGDSALYLCASSLDGGSETQYFGPGTRLLVL.

This chain links TRBV9 with TRBJ1-2, with D tentatively TRBD1 (5 bases). CDR3 size: 13 residues. Germline values: CDR1 SGDLS, CDR2 YYNGEE. Trimming pared 6 bases from V and 6 bases from J, leaving 15 bases between. The CDR3 DNA follows: TGTGCCAGCAAAAGGGAAGGGGAGGATGGCTACACCTTC. It translates to CASKREGEDGYTF.

V usage is TRBV19 and J usage is TRBJ1-5; D not certain. The CDR3 is made up of 15 amino acids. In germline, CDR1 is LNHDA, CDR2 SQIVND (reference sequence). V dropped 3 bases and J dropped 4 bases, with 13 bases sitting between them. The CDR3 DNA follows: TGTGCCAGTAGTATCTCTTGGTCGGGAAATCAGCCCCAGCATTTT. Translated: CASSISWSGNQPQHF.

The rearrangement joins TRBV11-2 to TRBJ1-3, with D perhaps matching TRBD1 (5 bases). This CDR3 has 17 residues. Trimming stripped 6 bases from V and 0 bases from J, with 18 bases between. Germline CDR1 and CDR2: SGHAT and FQNNGV. CDR3 in amino acids: CASRGPDSLGSGNTIYF. The CDR3 DNA reads TGTGCCAGCAGGGGTCCTGACAGCCTAGGCTCTGGAAACACCATATATTTT. Using reference TRBV11-2 and TRBJ1-3 for the parts outside the CDR3, the full variable domain is EAGVAQSPRYKIIEKRQSVAFWCNPISGHATLYWYQQILGQGPKLLIQFQNNGVVDDSQLPKDRFSAERLKGVDSTLKIQPAKLEDSAVYLCASRGPDSLGSGNTIYFGEGSWLTVV.

The rearrangement links TRBV7-9 to TRBJ1-6; TRBD1 matches at 7 bases. V shed 3 bases, J shed 5 bases, and the junction held 1 base outside the gene matches. CDR1 and CDR2 (germline): SEHNR, FQNEAQ (reference sequence). This CDR3 is 14 amino acids long. Here the CDR3 reads CASSFGQDNSPLHF. In DNA, the CDR3 is TGTGCCAGCAGCTTCGGACAGGATAATTCACCCCTCCACTTT.

This chain links TRBV18 with TRBJ2-5, with TRBD1 as a possible D gene (6 bases). The CDR3 consists of 14 residues. The V and J ends lost 2 bases and 5 bases respectively, with 12 bases between them. Germline CDR1 reads KGHSH; CDR2 reads LQKENI. The DNA of the CDR3 is TGTGCCAGCTCACCATTGGGGACATCGGAGACCCAGTACTTC. It specifies CASSPLGTSETQYF. Based on the CDR3 plus reference TRBV18 and TRBJ2-5, the full variable domain is NAGVMQNPRHLVRRRGQEARLRCSPMKGHSHVYWYRQLPEEGLKFMVYLQKENIIDESGMPKERFSAEFPKEGPSILRIQQVVRGDSAAYFCASSPLGTSETQYFGPGTRLLVL.

The rearrangement joins TRBV6-5 to TRBJ1-2, with TRBD1 identical over 7 bases. V shed 7 bases and J 7 bases; nucleotides not matched to a gene: 15. This CDR3 has 15 amino acids. From germline, CDR1 is MNHEY and CDR2 SVGAGI. CDR3 region: CASIPETGRTFGYTF. CDR3 DNA sequence: TGTGCCAGCATACCAGAGACAGGGAGGACCTTTGGCTACACCTTC.

The chain joins TRBV7-2 to TRBJ2-7, with a tentative D call TRBD2 (5 bases). With 6 bases removed from V and 0 bases from J, the gap between germline ends came to 12 bases. Germline CDR1 is SGHTA and CDR2 is FQGNSA. The CDR3 length is 14 residues. Here the CDR3 reads CASRRSGSSYEQYF. In nucleotides, the CDR3 is TGTGCCAGCAGGCGTTCGGGGAGCTCCTACGAGCAGTACTTC.

The CDR3 coding sequence is TGTGCCAGCAGCCCCGGAAAACTAGCGGGGAAGTCAGATACGCAGTATTTT. Its protein is CASSPGKLAGKSDTQYF. This chain joins TRBV5-4 and TRBJ2-3; 10 bases align to TRBD2. The V and J ends lost 4 bases and 4 bases, in that order; junction bases with no gene match: 12. CDR1 and CDR2 from the germline V gene are SGHNT and YYREEE (reference sequence). The CDR3 runs to 17 residues.

The gene calls are TRBV6-2 or TRBV6-3 and TRBJ2-3; a weak D match, TRBD1 (5 bases). CDR1 is MNHEY, CDR2 SVGEGT, per germline. The CDR3 sequence is 14 residues long. Trimming took 6 bases from V and 6 from J, leaving 16 bases between them. As DNA, the CDR3 is TGTGCCAGCAGCTATCTAAGGGGATCGGATACGCAGTATTTT. It is translated as CASSYLRGSDTQYF.

The rearrangement uses TRBV27 and TRBJ2-6; tentatively, D is TRBD1 (6 bases). The length of the CDR3 is 16 residues. The germline V gene has CDR1 MNHEY and CDR2 SMNVEV (reference sequence). The ends were cut back, 5 bases at V and 2 bases at J, with 13 bases in the middle. The CDR3 reads CASSLNRAAGANVLTF. The CDR3, as DNA: TGTGCCAGCAGTCTCAACAGGGCCGCTGGGGCCAACGTCCTGACTTTC.